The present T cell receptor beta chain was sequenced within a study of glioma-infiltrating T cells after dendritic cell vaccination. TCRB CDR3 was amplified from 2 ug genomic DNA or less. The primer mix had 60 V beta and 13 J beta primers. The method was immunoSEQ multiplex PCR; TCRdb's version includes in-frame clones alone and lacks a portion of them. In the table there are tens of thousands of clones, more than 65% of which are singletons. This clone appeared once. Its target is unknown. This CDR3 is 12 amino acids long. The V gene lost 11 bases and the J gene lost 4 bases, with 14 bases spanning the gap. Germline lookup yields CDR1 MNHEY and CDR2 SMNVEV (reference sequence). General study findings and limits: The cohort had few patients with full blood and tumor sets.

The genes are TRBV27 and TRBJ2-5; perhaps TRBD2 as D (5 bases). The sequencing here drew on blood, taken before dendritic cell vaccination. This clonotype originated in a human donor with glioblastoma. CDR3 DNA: TGTGCCGGCCCCCAGGCGGGAGAGACCCAGTACTTC. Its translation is CAGPQAGETQYF.